These 27 T cell receptor beta chains came from one sample sequenced in a study of CD4 T cells in relation to SARS-CoV-2 and coronaviruses. These receptors are not linked to any known antigen. CD4+ T cells from unexposed donors were obtained before the COVID-19 pandemic (2011-2018). The cells were cultured for about 10 days before CD4+ T cells were isolated. Profiled with immunoSEQ multiplex PCR; TCRdb holds only in-frame clones, not every one. Of around 23,000 clones listed, more than 60% were seen once; the top ten hold 18%. What was sequenced was CD4+ T cells from PBMCs, cultured in vitro. Receptor source: a human donor in good health.

V is TRBV3-1 (or the pseudogene TRBV3-2) and J is TRBJ2-3; D not certain. CDR3 length: 15 residues. Trimming took off 3 bases at V and 5 bases at J, with 15 bases between the two ends. The V gene's germline CDR1 is LGHDT and CDR2 YNNKEL (reference sequence). DNA of the CDR3: TGTGCCAGCAGCCATCTCACGGGCCGCGGAGATACGCAGTATTTT. This encodes CASSHLTGRGDTQYF.

The chain is built from TRBV28 and TRBJ2-5, with D perhaps TRBD1 or TRBD2 (5 bases each). Germline V gives CDR1 MDHEN, CDR2 SYDVKM. This CDR3 is built from 13 residues. The V gene lost 6 bases and the J gene lost 5 bases, with 13 bases spanning the gap. The chain's CDR3 is CASRAQGVETQYF. The CDR3 DNA sequence: TGTGCCAGCAGAGCTCAGGGAGTTGAGACCCAGTACTTC.

This clone was counted only a few times. This sequence joins TRBV30 and TRBJ1-5; D remains ambiguous. In germline, CDR1 is GTSNPN, CDR2 SVGIG (reference sequence). Trimming stripped 3 bases from V and 6 bases from J, with 9 bases between. The CDR3 loop spans 12 amino acids. DNA for the CDR3: TGTGCCTGGAGCCTAAACTCTCAGCCCCAGCATTTT. Translated: CAWSLNSQPQHF.

The count of this clone is one. The chain recombines TRBV11-1 with TRBJ2-5; a possible D gene is TRBD1 (5 bases). This CDR3 is built from 15 residues. Germline lookup yields CDR1 SGHAT and CDR2 FQDESV (reference sequence). Deletions cut 0 bases from V and 1 base from J, with 9 bases between. CDR3 region: CASSLATAFQETQYF. CDR3 sequence (DNA): TGTGCCAGCAGCTTAGCGACAGCTTTCCAAGAGACCCAGTACTTC. Together with reference TRBV11-1 and TRBJ2-5, the CDR3 gives the full variable domain: EAEVAQSPRYKITEKSQAVAFWCDPISGHATLYWYRQILGQGPELLVQFQDESVVDDSQLPKDRFSAERLKGVDSTLKIQPAELGDSAMYLCASSLATAFQETQYFGPGTRLLVL.

The chain combines TRBV3-1 (or the pseudogene TRBV3-2) with TRBJ2-1, with 8 bases matching TRBD2. Trimming took 3 bases from V and 6 from J; bases not matched to a gene: 10. Looked up from germline, CDR1 is LGHDT and CDR2 is YNNKEL (reference sequence). CDR3 length equals 16 residues. CDR3 nucleotides: TGTGCCAGCAGCCATGGCCCCGGGAGGGGGGGCAATGAGCAGTTCTTC. Translated, it gives CASSHGPGRGGNEQFF.

The V call is TRBV1, the J call TRBJ2-1; the D call of TRBD2 is as the table states it, not checked on the DNA. TRBV1 is recorded as a pseudogene. The CDR3 consists of 15 residues. DNA of the CDR3: TGCACCAGCAGCCCCGCGAAGACTAGCCGGGATGAGCAGTTCTTC. This codes for CTSSPAKTSRDEQFF.

The chain employs TRBV19 and TRBJ2-1; 10 bases are shared with TRBD1. V was pared by 2 bases and J by 0 bases, with 10 bases of the junction left unmatched. The CDR3 has 19 amino acids. Germline V gene data show CDR1 as LNHDA and CDR2 as SQIVND (reference sequence). This CDR3 is CASSISGTGVVGSYNEQFF. Written as DNA, the CDR3 is TGTGCCAGTAGTATATCGGGGACAGGGGTCGTTGGCTCCTACAATGAGCAGTTCTTC.

The genes are TRBV3-1 (or the pseudogene TRBV3-2) and TRBJ2-5; 7 positions agree with TRBD1. The J segment lost 1 base and the V segment lost 4 bases, leaving 3 bases of the junction unmatched. CDR1 is LGHDT and CDR2 is YNNKEL in the germline V gene (reference sequence). This CDR3 spans 14 amino acids. The CDR3 loop is CASSPRQGQETQYF. The CDR3 bases are TGTGCCAGCAGCCCTCGACAGGGCCAAGAGACCCAGTACTTC.

The V gene is TRBV28, the J gene TRBJ2-1; TRBD2 might be the D (5 bases). This CDR3 region has 13 residues. Germline CDR1 and CDR2: MDHEN and SYDVKM. V lost 4 bases to trimming and J lost 10 bases, with 14 bases between them. For the CDR3, the DNA is TGTGCCAGCAGTTCCGGGAAGGACGGCGAGCAGTTCTTC. This translates into CASSSGKDGEQFF.

The V gene is TRBV30, the J gene TRBJ2-5; possibly TRBD1 for D (6 bases). The CDR3 spans 14 residues. Per germline, CDR1 GTSNPN and CDR2 SVGIG (reference sequence). V was trimmed by 0 bases and J by 4 bases, leaving 12 bases between them. CDR3: CAWSVNRDRETQYF. Written as DNA, the CDR3 is TGTGCCTGGAGTGTTAACAGGGACCGAGAGACCCAGTACTTC.

This CDR3 is CASSPPTGGIIETQYF. CDR3 sequence (DNA): TGTGCCAGCTCACCTCCGACAGGGGGTATTATAGAGACCCAGTACTTC. The rearrangement links TRBV18 to TRBJ2-5; 9 positions agree with TRBD1. CDR1 and CDR2 from the germline V gene are KGHSH and LQKENI. V gave up 3 bases and J gave up 4 bases; unmatched junction bases: 9. The CDR3 is 16 residues long. Complete variable domain (other parts from reference TRBV18 and TRBJ2-5): NAGVMQNPRHLVRRRGQEARLRCSPMKGHSHVYWYRQLPEEGLKFMVYLQKENIIDESGMPKERFSAEFPKEGPSILRIQQVVRGDSAAYFCASSPPTGGIIETQYFGPGTRLLVL.

V gene TRBV11-2 combines with J gene TRBJ2-1; 15 nucleotides match TRBD2. From germline, CDR1 is SGHAT and CDR2 FQNNGV. This CDR3 comprises 15 residues. The ends lost 5 bases at V and 6 bases at J; junction bases unmatched: 2. The CDR3 bases are TGTGCCAGCAGCGGACTAGCGGGAGGGCCCAATGAGCAGTTCTTC. Its protein product is CASSGLAGGPNEQFF.

V and J are TRBV3-1 (or the pseudogene TRBV3-2) and TRBJ1-1; D is perhaps TRBD1 (6 bases). The V and J ends lost 1 base and 4 bases respectively, with 13 bases between them. The CDR3 runs to 15 residues. Germline loops: CDR1 LGHDT, CDR2 YNNKEL (reference sequence). The CDR3 bases are TGTGCCAGCAGCCAAGTAACCGGGGGGCCCACTGAAGCTTTCTTT. This sequence encodes CASSQVTGGPTEAFF.

The chain carries TRBV19 and TRBJ1-5; the D is unclear. The CDR3 runs to 12 residues. The germline CDR1 and CDR2 sequences are LNHDA and SQIVND (reference sequence). Between the trimmed V and J ends, which lost 4 bases and 7 bases, there was a span of 8 bases. CDR3 protein: CASSNADQPQHF. The CDR3 DNA follows: TGTGCCAGTAGTAACGCAGACCAGCCCCAGCATTTT.

V and J are TRBV3-1 (or the pseudogene TRBV3-2) and TRBJ2-5, with 7 bases identical to TRBD1. The CDR3 spans 14 residues. V lost 1 base to trimming and J lost 9 bases; unmatched junction nucleotides: 8. CDR1 and CDR2 from the germline V gene are LGHDT and YNNKEL (reference sequence). CDR3 sequence: CASSQVGTRGSQYF. For the CDR3, the DNA is TGTGCCAGCAGCCAAGTAGGGACCAGGGGGTCCCAGTACTTC.

V is TRBV5-1 and J is TRBJ2-5; 11 nucleotides agree with TRBD2. CDR3 size: 17 residues. CDR1 and CDR2 (germline): SGHRS, YFSETQ. Losses at the gene ends were 0 bases for V and 5 bases for J; bases not matched to a gene: 9. The CDR3 protein is CASSLETSGSWGETQYF. DNA of the CDR3: TGCGCCAGCAGCTTGGAAACTAGCGGGAGCTGGGGGGAGACCCAGTACTTC.

The J gene is TRBJ2-5, the V gene TRBV28; D is ambiguous. Germline V gives CDR1 MDHEN, CDR2 SYDVKM. The CDR3 extends over 14 amino acids. Trimming stripped 2 bases from V and 4 bases from J, with 11 bases between. CDR3 amino acids: CASSLDGVSETQYF. In nucleotides, the CDR3 is TGTGCCAGCAGTTTAGATGGTGTTTCAGAGACCCAGTACTTC.

The chain joins TRBV19 to TRBJ1-5; possible D gene TRBD1, 6 bases. Germline CDR1 LNHDA, CDR2 SQIVND (reference sequence). V was clipped by 5 bases and J by 4 bases, with 15 bases between them. The CDR3 has 15 residues. The CDR3 DNA is TGTGCCAGTAGTTTTACCGGGACACATAATCAGCCCCAGCATTTT. It translates to CASSFTGTHNQPQHF.

This clone came up a few times. The chain combines TRBV24-1 with TRBJ2-1, with 10 bases aligning to TRBD2. Germline V gene lookup returns CDR1 KGHDR and CDR2 SFDVKD. Germline trimming cut 5 bases from V and 0 bases from J; bases unmatched to any gene: 3. This CDR3 is built from 16 residues. The CDR3, as DNA: TGTGCCACCAGTGGGGCTAGCGGGAGCTCCTACAATGAGCAGTTCTTC. Translating it yields CATSGASGSSYNEQFF.

The CDR3 DNA is TGTGCCTGGAGTGGTTCGATCTCTGAAGCTTTCTTT. Encoded protein: CAWSGSISEAFF. V usage is TRBV30 and J usage is TRBJ1-1, with D hard to call. Looked up from germline, CDR1 is GTSNPN and CDR2 is SVGIG (reference sequence). This CDR3 has 12 amino acids. Trimming removed 1 base from V and 6 bases from J, with 9 bases in between.

In regard to this clone: This CDR3 is also generated by other DNA sequences in the sample. The rearrangement links TRBV11-3 to TRBJ1-1; TRBD1 matches at 7 bases. CDR1 and CDR2 from the germline V gene are SGHNT and YENEEA. The CDR3 has 13 residues. Trimming at V came to 5 bases and at J to 3 bases, leaving 3 bases not matched to a gene. This CDR3 reads CASSRQGDTEAFF. DNA for the CDR3: TGTGCCAGCAGCCGCCAGGGGGACACTGAAGCTTTCTTT.

V is TRBV6-6 and J is TRBJ2-2; D call uncertain. Germline V gene sequence: CDR1 MNHNY, CDR2 SVGAGI (reference sequence). CDR3 size: 13 residues. V was cut by 2 bases and J by 5 bases, with 6 bases left in between. DNA for the CDR3: TGTGCCAGCAGTTACGTTCGTACCGGGGAGCTGTTTTTT. It codes for CASSYVRTGELFF.

Sample share makes this clone large (0.1 to 1%). The V and J genes are TRBV11-2 and TRBJ2-1; 8 positions match TRBD1. This CDR3 has 15 residues. The junction had 13 bases not matched to a gene; V was cut back by 8 bases and J by 7 bases. Germline CDR1 is SGHAT and CDR2 is FQNNGV. CDR3 in amino acids: CASHLGTGRLNEQFF. The CDR3 region has the DNA TGTGCCAGCCACTTAGGGACAGGTCGTCTAAATGAGCAGTTCTTC.

The rearrangement uses TRBV9 and TRBJ1-2; 8 nucleotides align to TRBD1. The CDR3 loop spans 14 amino acids. Trimming took 3 bases from V and 2 from J; bases not matched to a gene: 3. CDR1 is SGDLS and CDR2 is YYNGEE in the germline V gene. CDR3 loop: CASSARQGNYGYTF. DNA of the CDR3: TGTGCCAGCAGCGCCCGACAGGGGAACTATGGCTACACCTTC.

The chain recombines TRBV28 with TRBJ1-1; D may be TRBD1 (5 bases). Germline V gene sequence: CDR1 MDHEN, CDR2 SYDVKM. V was pared by 7 bases and J by 0 bases, with 12 bases between. This CDR3 comprises 14 residues. The CDR3 DNA reads TGTGCCAGCAATCAGGGATCAATGAACACTGAAGCTTTCTTT. Translating gives CASNQGSMNTEAFF.

The sample holds a few counts of this clone. The chain recombines TRBV7-8 with TRBJ1-1; no definite D call. Trimming stripped 6 bases from V and 7 bases from J, with 15 bases between. This CDR3 spans 13 amino acids. CDR1 SGHVS and CDR2 FQNEAQ come from the germline V gene. The CDR3 loop is CASRYGSSGEAFF. The CDR3 region has the DNA TGTGCCAGCAGATACGGATCGTCAGGTGAAGCTTTCTTT.

The chain combines TRBV2 with TRBJ1-5; weak D call: TRBD1 (5 bases). CDR1 and CDR2 (germline): SNHLY, FYNNEI. The ends were cut back, 0 bases at V and 7 bases at J, with 13 bases in the middle. This CDR3 is 15 amino acids long. CDR3 coding DNA: TGTGCCAGCAGTGAAGCGCTAGGGGTAGGGCAGCCCCAGCATTTT. Translating gives CASSEALGVGQPQHF. Full variable domain (remainder filled in from reference TRBV2 and TRBJ1-5): EPEVTQTPSHQVTQMGQEVILRCVPISNHLYFYWYRQILGQKVEFLVSFYNNEISEKSEIFDDQFSVERPDGSNFTLKIRSTKLEDSAMYFCASSEALGVGQPQHFGDGTRLSIL.